One and the same sample provided the 15 T cell receptor beta chains below, sequenced in a study of cytomegalovirus exposure and HLA in healthy donors. Using immunoSEQ multiplex PCR, the repertoire was profiled, and TCRdb retains in-frame clones only, with some absent. The table records some 230,000 clones, just over 90% of them present only once. Sequenced sample: PBMCs. Receptors were obtained from a woman aged 18-29 years in good health and CMV-seronegative.

This chain links TRBV15 with TRBJ2-7; maybe TRBD1 (5 bases). The germline CDR1 and CDR2 sequences are LNHNV and YYDKDF (reference sequence). The CDR3 covers 15 residues. The V and J ends lost 8 bases and 1 base respectively, with 18 bases between them. DNA for the CDR3: TGTGCCACCGGACCGGGTAGGGGTAGGTCCTACGAGCAGTACTTC. It specifies CATGPGRGRSYEQYF.

V gene TRBV11-2 combines with J gene TRBJ2-2; 11 bases fit TRBD1. The CDR3 has 16 residues. Germline CDR1 is SGHAT and CDR2 is FQNNGV. V lost 3 bases to trimming and J lost 5 bases; unmatched junction nucleotides: 5. The CDR3: CASSFGQGARTGELFF. CDR3 DNA: TGTGCCAGCAGCTTTGGACAGGGGGCAAGGACCGGGGAGCTGTTTTTT.

The V call is TRBV5-4, the J call TRBJ2-1, with D possibly matching TRBD2 (5 bases). The CDR3 covers 15 residues. Germline V gene data show CDR1 as SGHNT and CDR2 as YYREEE (reference sequence). V lost 1 base, J lost 0 bases, and 8 bases lay in between. The CDR3: CASSLPADSYNEQFF. In DNA form, the CDR3 reads TGTGCCAGCAGCTTGCCAGCGGACTCCTACAATGAGCAGTTCTTC.

The chain is built from TRBV7-2 and TRBJ2-7; tentative D call: TRBD1 (5 bases). Germline V gene lookup returns CDR1 SGHTA and CDR2 FQGNSA. Trimming took off 5 bases at V and 3 bases at J, with 14 bases between the two ends. The CDR3 is 14 residues long. The CDR3 sequence is CASSPRQIIYEQYF. CDR3 sequence (DNA): TGTGCCAGCAGCCCCCGACAGATCATCTACGAGCAGTACTTC. Full variable domain (missing parts from reference TRBV7-2 and TRBJ2-7): GAGVSQSPSNKVTEKGKDVELRCDPISGHTALYWYRQSLGQGLEFLIYFQGNSAPDKSGLPSDRFSAERTGGSVSTLTIQRTQQEDSAVYLCASSPRQIIYEQYFGPGTRLTVT.

The chain has TRBV6-1 and TRBJ1-2; TRBD1 agrees at 7 bases. V lost 4 bases and J lost 6; bases outside the gene matches: 5. This CDR3 comprises 13 residues. Germline loops: CDR1 MNHNS, CDR2 SASEGT. DNA of the CDR3: TGTGCCAGCAGTGCGACAGGGTGGGATGGCTACACCTTC. Its translation: CASSATGWDGYTF.

V is TRBV19 and J is TRBJ1-2, with D unresolved. This CDR3 comprises 14 residues. The V gene lost 2 bases and the J gene lost 4 bases, with 11 bases spanning the gap. The germline gives CDR1 LNHDA, CDR2 SQIVND (reference sequence). CDR3 DNA: TGTGCCAGTAGTATAACAGTAACGGCCTATGGCTACACCTTC. Its translation: CASSITVTAYGYTF.

The J gene is TRBJ2-1, the V gene TRBV9; 14 nucleotides align to TRBD2. The length of the CDR3 is 21 residues. The V and J ends lost 0 bases and 2 bases, in that order; junction bases with no gene match: 13. Germline-derived CDR1 and CDR2 are SGDLS and YYNGEE. The CDR3 loop reads CASSVESGLAGASATYNEQFF. The CDR3 bases are TGTGCCAGCAGCGTAGAGTCGGGACTAGCGGGAGCCTCCGCTACCTACAATGAGCAGTTCTTC.

In this sample, this clone turned up once. J is TRBJ2-2 and V is TRBV27, with 8 bases matching TRBD1. The CDR3 is made up of 16 amino acids. V was pared by 6 bases and J by 6 bases, with 12 bases of the junction left unmatched. Germline CDR1 is MNHEY and CDR2 is SMNVEV (reference sequence). As DNA, the CDR3 is TGTGCCAGCAGACTCATAAACCTCAGGGGGCCCGGGGAGCTGTTTTTT. Protein: CASRLINLRGPGELFF.

This clone showed up just once. This chain uses TRBV5-1 with TRBJ2-5; a possible D gene is TRBD1 (5 bases). The CDR3 length is 15 residues. The V and J ends lost 2 bases and 2 bases respectively, with 13 bases between them. The V gene's germline CDR1 is SGHRS and CDR2 YFSETQ. CDR3 sequence (DNA): TGCGCCAGCAGCTTACAGGCTCCCTATCAAGAGACCCAGTACTTC. Amino acids: CASSLQAPYQETQYF.

This chain links TRBV28 with TRBJ1-5; no firm D call. This CDR3 is 15 amino acids long. V lost 6 bases and J lost 2, with 14 bases in between. Germline V lookup: CDR1 MDHEN, CDR2 SYDVKM. CDR3 DNA sequence: TGTGCCAGCAGCCCGGCGGGGTTGGGCAATCAGCCCCAGCATTTT. This translates into CASSPAGLGNQPQHF.

The chain joins TRBV6-5 to TRBJ1-2; D remains ambiguous. Germline values: CDR1 MNHEY, CDR2 SVGAGI. The CDR3 runs to 15 residues. V was clipped by 0 bases and J by 8 bases, with 16 bases between them. CDR3 DNA sequence: TGTGCCAGCAGTTACTCGAGAGAGGGCTCGGGCGGCTACACCTTC. Translation: CASSYSREGSGGYTF.

The chain combines TRBV6-6 with TRBJ2-3; D not certain. Germline CDR1 reads MNHNY; CDR2 reads SVGAGI (reference sequence). This CDR3 spans 16 amino acids. Trimming shortened V by 2 bases and J by 4 bases, and 16 bases separated the two germline ends. CDR3 coding DNA: TGTGCCAGCAGTTACAGGCTGGATGAGGCTGCAGATACGCAGTATTTT. Translated, it gives CASSYRLDEAADTQYF.

The chain couples TRBV6-1 to TRBJ2-7, with D possibly matching TRBD1 (5 bases). The germline V and J ends were trimmed by 3 bases and 3 bases, with 12 bases remaining between them. This CDR3 has 14 amino acids. Germline V gives CDR1 MNHNS, CDR2 SASEGT. The CDR3 DNA follows: TGTGCCAGCAGTGAGACAGCTACCCTCTACGAGCAGTACTTC. Amino acid sequence: CASSETATLYEQYF.

This clone was seen more than once but under ten times. The CDR3 spells CASSIDRVRQPQHF. As DNA, the CDR3 is TGTGCCAGTAGTATAGACAGGGTCAGACAGCCCCAGCATTTT. The chain employs TRBV19 and TRBJ1-5, with D perhaps TRBD1 (5 bases). Germline-derived CDR1 and CDR2 are LNHDA and SQIVND (reference sequence). The CDR3 length is 14 residues. V was clipped by 0 bases and J by 7 bases, with 10 bases between them.

The rearrangement uses TRBV6-5 and TRBJ2-7; 8 nucleotides match TRBD1. Trimming removed 6 bases from V and 1 base from J; junction bases left unmatched: 8. Germline V gene sequence: CDR1 MNHEY, CDR2 SVGAGI. The CDR3 length is 15 residues. Here the CDR3 reads CASSPRQGASYEQYF. In DNA, the CDR3 is TGTGCCAGCAGCCCGCGGCAGGGGGCTTCCTACGAGCAGTACTTC.